This T cell receptor beta chain was sequenced in a study of blood T cell repertoires in COVID-19. Study at large: Acute and convalescent COVID-19 samples came from the United States, Italy and Spain. T cells, B-cell-depleted T cells, or PBMCs supplied cDNA or gDNA.

Germline V gene data show CDR1 as SGHTA and CDR2 as FQGNSA. This CDR3 is 14 amino acids long. Either two negative PCRs, clearance, or symptom resolution qualified Cohort 3 donors as recovered. In the case of this clone: One junction end disagrees with the germline gene, perhaps due to a read error.

Original handling: Amplifying reference gene primers gave estimates of nucleated cell counts. Assay: immunoSEQ multiplex PCR; the TCRdb copy retains only in-frame clones and omits some. That table is the source of V, J and clone size, and D and trimming were worked out from the DNA. The data show fewer than 250,000 clones, 89% seen once. The rearrangement joins TRBV7-2 to TRBJ2-3; 12 bases align to TRBD2. Sequences were obtained from PBMCs or T cells enriched from blood (not recorded which). The sequence derives from a woman aged 18-35 years who had recovered from COVID-19. The CDR3 sequence is CASSSHETSGGLLF. The CDR3 coding sequence is TGTGCCAGCAGCTCCCACGAGACTAGCGGGGGTCTGCTTTTT.